One and the same sample provided the 29 T cell receptor beta chains below, sequenced in a study of PD-1 blockade in classical Hodgkin lymphoma (dated by TCRdb to the early 2020s). The library was generated by the immunoSEQ multiplex PCR assay. The table comes from immuneACCESS by way of TCRdb, which keeps in-frame sequences with V and J called. Part of the clones is missing from these tables; in studies checked, under half for an unresolved V gene and the rest for unknown reasons. In this sample the table shows approximately 20,000 clones, about 78% of which occur a single time. The ten top clones hold about 15% of the sample. The sample's time point label is to be understood as: cycle 2 day 1 (C2D1) of nivolumab. All trial patients had relapsed after autologous stem cell transplantation, with cohorts A, B and C differing in prior brentuximab vedotin exposure. The sequencing here drew on peripheral blood mononuclear cells (PBMCs), taken before the second cycle of nivolumab. Receptors were obtained from a human donor with classical Hodgkin lymphoma.

V is TRBV6-1 and J is TRBJ1-2; no clear D gene. V lost 3 bases, J lost 2 bases, and 10 bases lay in between. The CDR3 covers 14 residues. The germline V gene has CDR1 MNHNS and CDR2 SASEGT. CDR3 protein: CASSDLGLNYGYTF. The DNA for the CDR3 is TGTGCCAGCAGTGATCTGGGTTTGAACTATGGCTACACCTTC.

The J gene is TRBJ2-7, the V gene TRBV6-1; TRBD1 matches at 7 bases. V trimming: 5 bases; J trimming: 3 bases; junction bases outside the gene matches: 4. The germline CDR1 and CDR2 sequences are MNHNS and SASEGT. The CDR3 extends over 13 amino acids. CDR3 residues: CASSRGQLYEQYF. The CDR3 nucleotides read TGTGCCAGCAGTAGGGGACAGCTCTACGAGCAGTACTTC.

The CDR3 nucleotides are TGCGCCAGCAGCTTGTTGTATGACAATGAGCAGTTCTTC. It translates to CASSLLYDNEQFF. The genes are TRBV5-1 and TRBJ2-1, with D unresolved. There are 13 residues in the CDR3. The germline CDR1 and CDR2 sequences are SGHRS and YFSETQ. With 1 base removed from V and 5 bases from J, the gap between germline ends came to 7 bases.

The chain has TRBV6-6 and TRBJ1-1; D not certain. The germline V gene has CDR1 MNHNY and CDR2 SVGAGI (reference sequence). V lost 4 bases and J 5 bases, leaving 14 bases between the germline ends. CDR3 size: 14 residues. The CDR3 reads CASSSRNVLTEAFF. CDR3 in DNA: TGTGCCAGCAGTTCGCGTAACGTTTTAACTGAAGCTTTCTTT.

The rearrangement uses TRBV29-1 and TRBJ2-2; weak D call: TRBD2 (5 bases). CDR1 SQVTM and CDR2 ANQGSEA come from the germline V gene. The V end lost 7 bases, the J end lost 1 base, and 13 bases lay between the germline ends. The CDR3 runs to 14 residues. Here the CDR3 reads CSARGRGNTGELFF. DNA for the CDR3: TGCAGCGCCCGTGGACGGGGGAACACCGGGGAGCTGTTTTTT.

The rearrangement joins TRBV7-9 to TRBJ1-1; D uncertain. The V end was cut by 5 bases, the J end by 4 bases, with 17 bases between. The CDR3 is 15 residues long. Germline CDR1 SEHNR, CDR2 FQNEAQ (reference sequence). The CDR3 region has the DNA TGTGCCAGCAGCCACGGCGAGGAGGGCTGCACTGAAGCTTTCTTT. Translated, it gives CASSHGEEGCTEAFF.

The chain recombines TRBV7-3 with TRBJ2-3; the match to TRBD1 covers 9 bases. Trimming cost V 5 bases and J 3 bases; bases outside gene matches: 6. There are 15 residues in the CDR3. The germline CDR1 and CDR2 sequences are SGHTA and FQGTGA. The CDR3 DNA sequence: TGTGCCAGCAGCCCCCGGGACAGGGCAACAGATACGCAGTATTTT. Protein: CASSPRDRATDTQYF.

The V gene is TRBV19, the J gene TRBJ2-1, with TRBD2 identical over 10 bases. V lost 10 bases and J lost 8; bases outside the gene matches: 26. The CDR3 has 19 amino acids. Germline CDR1 is LNHDA and CDR2 is SQIVND (reference sequence). The CDR3 nucleotides are TGTGCCAATCTTAGGACAGGGCGGCAGCGGGAGGGCGGGGGTCATGAGCAGTTCTTC. Translated, it gives CANLRTGRQREGGGHEQFF.

V usage is TRBV5-1 and J usage is TRBJ1-1; D uncertain. The length of the CDR3 is 13 residues. V lost 0 bases and J lost 6, with 9 bases in between. CDR1 SGHRS and CDR2 YFSETQ come from the germline V gene. The CDR3 DNA follows: TGCGCCAGCAGCTTGGGGTTTGGGGCTGAAGCTTTCTTT. Protein: CASSLGFGAEAFF.

This clone was recorded only once. The rearrangement joins TRBV7-9 to TRBJ1-1, with 7 bases matching TRBD1. V was clipped by 1 base and J by 0 bases; unmatched bases: 8. The CDR3 extends over 17 amino acids. Germline CDR1 and CDR2: SEHNR and FQNEAQ (reference sequence). The CDR3 DNA reads TGTGCCAGCAGCTTAGTTGGGCGAGGGGGCTTGAACACTGAAGCTTTCTTT. Translating it yields CASSLVGRGGLNTEAFF.

A remark on this clone: Germline is not matched at one junction end, which may reflect a read error. The rearrangement links TRBV28 to TRBJ1-2, with D possibly being TRBD1 (5 bases). Germline-derived CDR1 and CDR2 are MDHEN and SYDVKM. The CDR3 covers 11 residues. The CDR3 is CASSFGAARAF. Written as DNA, the CDR3 is TGTGCCAGCAGTTTCGGGGCAGCACGCGCCTTC.

J is TRBJ2-1 and V is TRBV5-1; the match to TRBD2 covers 13 bases. Germline lookup yields CDR1 SGHRS and CDR2 YFSETQ. The CDR3 contains 16 residues. J was trimmed by 12 bases and V by 1 base; bases with no gene match: 10. For the CDR3, the DNA is TGCGCCAGCAGCTTGATGGGACTAGCGGGACCGGCGGGGCAGTTCTTC. It translates to CASSLMGLAGPAGQFF.

The CDR3 region has the DNA TGTGCCAGTAGCCGGACCCTGCGCTCCTACAATGAGCAGTTCTTC. Translated: CASSRTLRSYNEQFF. The V and J genes are TRBV19 and TRBJ2-1; no clear D gene. CDR3 length: 15 residues. The V and J ends lost 6 bases and 0 bases respectively, with 12 bases between them. The germline V gene encodes CDR1 LNHDA and CDR2 SQIVND (reference sequence).

V and J are TRBV9 and TRBJ2-3, with TRBD2 matching over 11 bases. This CDR3 comprises 17 residues. The trim removed 2 bases at V and 0 bases at J, leaving 5 bases unmatched. Germline CDR1 SGDLS, CDR2 YYNGEE. CDR3 loop: CASSVEGTSGSTDTQYF. The CDR3 DNA reads TGTGCCAGCAGCGTGGAAGGGACTAGCGGAAGCACAGATACGCAGTATTTT.

This rearrangement joins TRBV19 to TRBJ2-1, with 7 positions matching TRBD1. Germline trimming cut 4 bases from V and 0 bases from J; bases unmatched to any gene: 6. The CDR3 consists of 16 residues. The germline V gene encodes CDR1 LNHDA and CDR2 SQIVND (reference sequence). The CDR3 DNA reads as TGTGCCAGTAGTAGATACCGGGACAGCTCCTACAATGAGCAGTTCTTC. It encodes CASSRYRDSSYNEQFF.

The sample holds a few counts of this clone. The rearrangement uses TRBV29-1 and TRBJ2-7; 10 positions agree with TRBD2. Trimming took 3 bases from V and 0 from J; bases not matched to a gene: 11. The V gene's germline CDR1 is SQVTM and CDR2 ANQGSEA. The CDR3 contains 17 residues. In nucleotides, the CDR3 is TGCAGCGTTGACGGGATAGCGGGAGGTATTCCCTCCTACGAGCAGTACTTC. Protein product: CSVDGIAGGIPSYEQYF.

The V call is TRBV6-5, the J call TRBJ2-7, with D tentatively TRBD1 (6 bases). V shed 5 bases and J shed 3 bases, with 11 bases lying between them. CDR1 and CDR2 (germline): MNHEY, SVGAGI. The CDR3 is made up of 13 amino acids. This CDR3 is CASSRPGVYEQYF. In nucleotides, the CDR3 is TGTGCCAGCAGTAGGCCAGGGGTCTACGAGCAGTACTTC.

This chain uses TRBV6-1 with TRBJ2-7, with unresolved D. CDR1 and CDR2 from the germline V gene are MNHNS and SASEGT. V was clipped by 10 bases and J by 0 bases, with 13 bases between them. CDR3 size: 13 residues. The CDR3 coding sequence is TGTGCCACGGAATACTCGGGCTCCTACGAGCAGTACTTC. Translated: CATEYSGSYEQYF.

The V and J genes are TRBV6-5 and TRBJ1-4; D gene uncertain. The CDR3 extends over 16 amino acids. V dropped 0 bases and J dropped 5 bases, with 13 bases sitting between them. Germline V CDR1 and CDR2: MNHEY, SVGAGI. CDR3 bases: TGTGCCAGCAGTTACTCGCAGGCGGGCGTGAATGAAAAACTGTTTTTT. It is translated as CASSYSQAGVNEKLFF.

Comments on this clone: Other DNA sequences in the sample encode the same CDR3. The V call is TRBV28, the J call TRBJ2-5, with 8 bases matching TRBD1. V lost 2 bases, J lost 4 bases, and 6 bases stayed unmatched. The V gene's germline CDR1 is MDHEN and CDR2 SYDVKM. This CDR3 region has 15 residues. CDR3 in DNA: TGTGCCAGCAGTTTAGAGCAGGGGGCGGGAGAGACCCAGTACTTC. It specifies CASSLEQGAGETQYF.

This chain uses TRBV19 with TRBJ1-3, with D tentatively TRBD1 (6 bases). Deletions cut 8 bases from V and 2 bases from J, with 10 bases between. Germline values: CDR1 LNHDA, CDR2 SQIVND (reference sequence). This CDR3 spans 13 amino acids. Written as DNA, the CDR3 is TGTGCCAGTGGACAGATGGCTGGAAACACCATATATTTT. Translated, it gives CASGQMAGNTIYF.

This sequence joins TRBV6-6 and TRBJ2-1, with D perhaps matching TRBD2 (6 bases). CDR3 size: 12 residues. Trimming took off 0 bases at V and 16 bases at J, with 13 bases between the two ends. Looked up from germline, CDR1 is MNHNY and CDR2 is SVGAGI (reference sequence). This chain's CDR3 is CASSYSGTPPFF. The CDR3 DNA sequence: TGTGCCAGCAGTTACTCCGGGACTCCTCCATTCTTC.

The chain combines TRBV7-9 with TRBJ2-3; a weak D match, TRBD2 (6 bases). The CDR3 is made up of 14 amino acids. V gave up 6 bases and J gave up 11 bases, with 21 bases separating them. The germline gives CDR1 SEHNR, CDR2 FQNEAQ (reference sequence). The CDR3 reads CASSPTWEVFKQYF. The CDR3 nucleotides are TGTGCCAGCAGTCCTACATGGGAGGTCTTCAAGCAGTATTTT. The entire variable domain, with the rest obtained from reference TRBV7-9 and TRBJ2-3, is as follows: DTGVSQNPRHKITKRGQNVTFRCDPISEHNRLYWYRQTLGQGPEFLTYFQNEAQLEKSRLLSDRFSAERPKGSFSTLEIQRTEQGDSAMYLCASSPTWEVFKQYFGPGTRLTVL.

This chain joins TRBV6-5 and TRBJ2-7; D is unresolved. The germline CDR1 and CDR2 sequences are MNHEY and SVGAGI. V was clipped by 6 bases and J by 7 bases, with 4 bases between them. This CDR3 is built from 9 residues. CDR3 coding DNA: TGTGCCAGCAGGGGGGAGCAGTACTTC. Protein: CASRGEQYF.

The gene calls are TRBV5-1 and TRBJ2-1; D remains unclear. Germline CDR1 is SGHRS and CDR2 is YFSETQ. Trimming took off 3 bases at V and 4 bases at J, with 5 bases between the two ends. The CDR3 has 12 residues. The CDR3 protein is CASSSRYNEQFF. As DNA, the CDR3 is TGCGCCAGCAGCTCAAGGTACAATGAGCAGTTCTTC.

The chain joins TRBV6-6 to TRBJ2-3; the match to TRBD2 covers 11 bases. The germline V gene encodes CDR1 MNHNY and CDR2 SVGAGI (reference sequence). The CDR3 runs 16 residues. V gave up 4 bases and J gave up 3 bases; unmatched junction bases: 6. DNA of the CDR3: TGTGCCAGCAGTTCACAACTAGCGGGAGTTACAGATACGCAGTATTTT. Translation: CASSSQLAGVTDTQYF.

The rearrangement joins TRBV7-9 to TRBJ2-3; 12 nucleotides line up with TRBD2. The V gene end was trimmed by 5 bases and the J gene end by 2 bases; junction bases not matched to a gene: 11. This CDR3 contains 18 residues. The germline V gene encodes CDR1 SEHNR and CDR2 FQNEAQ (reference sequence). The CDR3 nucleotides are TGTGCCAGCAGCCTCCCGGGACTAGCGGGTCCTATCACAGATACGCAGTATTTT. Amino acid sequence: CASSLPGLAGPITDTQYF.

The genes are TRBV27 and TRBJ1-2; no definite D call. The CDR3 has 13 amino acids. Deletions cut 3 bases from V and 3 bases from J, with 8 bases between. CDR1 is MNHEY, CDR2 SMNVEV, per germline (reference sequence). The CDR3 coding sequence is TGTGCCAGCAGTTTCGGGGTAGACTATGGCTACACCTTC. It translates to CASSFGVDYGYTF.

V and J are TRBV6-7 and TRBJ2-7; D might be TRBD1 or TRBD2, each matching 5 bases. TRBV6-7 is an ORF, and what it does is uncertain. The CDR3 contains 15 residues. The ends were cut back, 1 base at V and 6 bases at J, with 16 bases in the middle. The CDR3 sequence: CASSYLASSGPEQYF. CDR3 sequence (DNA): TGTGCCAGCAGTTACTTAGCCTCGTCGGGACCCGAGCAGTACTTC.